Shown below are 17 T cell receptor beta chains from a single sample sequenced in a study of control samples from healthy donors and cancer patients. Assay used: immunoSEQ multiplex PCR; TCRdb lists only in-frame clones, some missing. The sample has around 76,000 clones; roughly nine tenths are singletons. The sample comprised PBMCs. These receptors all stem from a woman in her fifties or sixties with colorectal cancer.

CDR3 residues: CASSINGAGIQYF. CDR3 DNA: TGTGCCAGTAGTATCAACGGGGCGGGCATTCAGTACTTC. This rearrangement joins TRBV19 to TRBJ2-4, with D possibly being TRBD1 or TRBD2 (5 bases each). The CDR3 extends over 13 amino acids. The germline V gene encodes CDR1 LNHDA and CDR2 SQIVND (reference sequence). V gave up 3 bases and J gave up 9 bases, with 12 bases separating them.

J is TRBJ2-1 and V is TRBV4-3; no clear D. V dropped 4 bases and J dropped 8 bases, with 12 bases sitting between them. Germline lookup yields CDR1 LGHNA and CDR2 YSLEER. This CDR3 region has 13 residues. In DNA form, the CDR3 reads TGCGCCAGCAGCCCCCCGGGCGGCGATGAGCAGTTCTTC. Protein: CASSPPGGDEQFF.

The rearrangement joins TRBV5-1 to TRBJ1-1; 10 bases map to TRBD1. Germline values: CDR1 SGHRS, CDR2 YFSETQ. CDR3 size: 13 residues. The junction had 8 bases not matched to a gene; V was cut back by 5 bases and J by 10 bases. DNA of the CDR3: TGCGCCAGCAGATCCGGGGACAGGGGAATAGCTTTCTTT. It specifies CASRSGDRGIAFF.

The V gene is TRBV3-1 (or the pseudogene TRBV3-2), the J gene TRBJ1-6; D not resolved. The CDR3 extends over 15 amino acids. Trimming cost V 3 bases and J 7 bases, with 13 bases left between them. The germline CDR1 and CDR2 sequences are LGHDT and YNNKEL (reference sequence). The CDR3 region has the DNA TGTGCCAGCAGCCAGACGTGGCAGGAGAATTCACCCCTCCACTTT. This sequence encodes CASSQTWQENSPLHF.

CDR3 nucleotide sequence: TGTGCCAGCAGCCTCAGGGCACTTAACTATGGCTACACCTTC. It yields the protein CASSLRALNYGYTF. The chain links TRBV28 to TRBJ1-2; a weak D match, TRBD1 (5 bases). The V gene lost 6 bases and the J gene lost 1 base, with 12 bases spanning the gap. The CDR3 spans 14 residues. Per the germline V gene, CDR1 is MDHEN and CDR2 is SYDVKM.

The rearrangement uses TRBV10-2 and TRBJ1-1; 12 nucleotides match TRBD1. The CDR3 extends over 17 amino acids. Germline V CDR1 and CDR2: WSHSY, SAAADI. The V segment lost 6 bases and the J segment 1 base; nucleotides outside the gene matches: 9. CDR3 in amino acids: CASRNRDRGRRNTEAFF. CDR3 nucleotide sequence: TGCGCCAGCAGAAACCGGGACAGGGGGCGCAGGAACACTGAAGCTTTCTTT.

V usage is TRBV18 and J usage is TRBJ2-1, with 7 bases matching TRBD1. The ends lost 1 base at V and 1 base at J; junction bases unmatched: 1. Germline CDR1 is KGHSH and CDR2 is LQKENI. The CDR3 has 15 residues. The CDR3 loop reads CASSPLGQSYNEQFF. The CDR3 DNA is TGTGCCAGCTCACCACTGGGACAGTCCTACAATGAGCAGTTCTTC.

The chain combines TRBV24-1 with TRBJ2-2; 9 bases agree with TRBD1. CDR1 KGHDR and CDR2 SFDVKD come from the germline V gene. This CDR3 has 16 amino acids. The J segment lost 4 bases and the V segment lost 3 bases, leaving 5 bases of the junction unmatched. The CDR3 nucleotides read TGTGCCACCAGTGATGTCGACAGGGGGGTCACCGGGGAGCTGTTTTTT. It translates to CATSDVDRGVTGELFF.

The J gene is TRBJ2-7, the V gene TRBV28; the D gene is possibly TRBD1 (5 bases). Germline V lookup: CDR1 MDHEN, CDR2 SYDVKM. Deletions cut 5 bases from V and 3 bases from J, with 17 bases between. The CDR3 sequence is 15 residues long. The CDR3: CASSTPTPTVYEQYV. The CDR3 DNA reads as TGTGCCAGCAGTACCCCCACCCCGACAGTCTACGAGCAGTACGTC.

This sequence joins TRBV5-1 and TRBJ2-1; 15 nucleotides line up with TRBD2. The CDR3 extends over 15 amino acids. V lost 4 bases to trimming and J lost 7 bases; unmatched junction nucleotides: 3. Germline V gives CDR1 SGHRS, CDR2 YFSETQ. The CDR3 region has the DNA TGCGCCAGCAGCCGGACTAGCGGGGGGGAAAATGAGCAGTTCTTC. It encodes CASSRTSGGENEQFF. Drawing the rest from reference TRBV5-1 and TRBJ2-1, the complete variable domain is KAGVTQTPRYLIKTRGQQVTLSCSPISGHRSVSWYQQTPGQGLQFLFEYFSETQRNKGNFPGRFSGRQFSNSRSEMNVSTLELGDSALYLCASSRTSGGENEQFFGPGTRLTVL.

This clone was counted only a few times. The gene calls are TRBV2 and TRBJ1-5; D gene uncertain. The CDR3 runs 12 residues. V lost 8 bases, J lost 0 bases, and 5 bases lay in between. Germline V gene data show CDR1 as SNHLY and CDR2 as FYNNEI. The CDR3 spells CASSNSNQPQHF. The CDR3 DNA reads TGTGCCAGCTCTAATAGCAATCAGCCCCAGCATTTT.

The gene calls are TRBV7-9 and TRBJ1-1; D remains unclear. The germline CDR1 and CDR2 sequences are SEHNR and FQNEAQ (reference sequence). Trimming stripped 4 bases from V and 2 bases from J, with 14 bases between. The CDR3 has 15 residues. CDR3 region: CASSYGRSSNTEAFF. As DNA, the CDR3 is TGTGCCAGCAGCTACGGGCGGTCTTCAAACACTGAAGCTTTCTTT.

The chain employs TRBV25-1 and TRBJ2-7, with a possible D match to TRBD1 (6 bases). The CDR3 has 16 amino acids. V gave up 8 bases and J gave up 2 bases, with 22 bases separating them. Germline lookup yields CDR1 MGHDK and CDR2 SYGVNS. CDR3 nucleotide sequence: TGTGCCAGCCAGGTCCAGGGGCAGGGTGTCCCCTACGAGCAGTACGTC. Its protein is CASQVQGQGVPYEQYV.

The rearrangement uses TRBV2 and TRBJ1-4; D possibly corresponds to TRBD1 (5 bases). Trimming took off 5 bases at V and 7 bases at J, with 14 bases between the two ends. Per germline, CDR1 SNHLY and CDR2 FYNNEI. CDR3 length: 14 residues. The CDR3 is CASSSQGVGEKLFF. In nucleotides, the CDR3 is TGTGCCAGCAGTTCCCAGGGTGTTGGTGAAAAACTGTTTTTT. Variable domain in full (rest from reference TRBV2 and TRBJ1-4): EPEVTQTPSHQVTQMGQEVILRCVPISNHLYFYWYRQILGQKVEFLVSFYNNEISEKSEIFDDQFSVERPDGSNFTLKIRSTKLEDSAMYFCASSSQGVGEKLFFGSGTQLSVL.

On this clone: Other DNA sequences in the same sample also yield this CDR3. The V gene is TRBV6-2 or TRBV6-3, the J gene TRBJ1-2; D not resolved. The V gene's germline CDR1 is MNHEY and CDR2 SVGEGT. V lost 2 bases to trimming and J lost 0 bases, with 4 bases between them. CDR3 length: 13 amino acids. The CDR3 sequence is CASSYRANYGYTF. The DNA for the CDR3 is TGTGCCAGCAGTTACAGAGCTAACTATGGCTACACCTTC.

The J gene is TRBJ2-3, the V gene TRBV4-1; unclear D gene. Trimming pared 1 base from V and 0 bases from J, leaving 14 bases between. This CDR3 region has 17 residues. Germline V lookup: CDR1 MGHRA, CDR2 YSYEKL. The CDR3 nucleotides read TGCGCCAGCAGCCAAGTAGACCTAGGGCTTAGCACAGATACGCAGTATTTT. Translated: CASSQVDLGLSTDTQYF.

The chain links TRBV7-9 to TRBJ2-3; D gene unclear. Trimming took off 2 bases at V and 6 bases at J, with 12 bases between the two ends. CDR3 length: 14 amino acids. Germline loops: CDR1 SEHNR, CDR2 FQNEAQ (reference sequence). CDR3 in amino acids: CASSLFGSKDTQYF. The CDR3 DNA sequence: TGTGCCAGCAGCTTATTCGGATCCAAGGATACGCAGTATTTT.